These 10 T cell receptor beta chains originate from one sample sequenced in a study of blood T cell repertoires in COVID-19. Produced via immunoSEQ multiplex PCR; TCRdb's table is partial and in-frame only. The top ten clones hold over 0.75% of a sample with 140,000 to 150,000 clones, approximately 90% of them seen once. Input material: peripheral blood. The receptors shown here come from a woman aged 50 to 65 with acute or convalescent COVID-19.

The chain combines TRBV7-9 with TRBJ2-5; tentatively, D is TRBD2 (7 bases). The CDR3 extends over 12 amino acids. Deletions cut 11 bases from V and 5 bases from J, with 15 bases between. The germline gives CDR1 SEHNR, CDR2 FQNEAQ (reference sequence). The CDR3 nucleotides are TGTGCCGGGGGGGCCAGAGGGGAGACCCAGTACTTC. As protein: CAGGARGETQYF.

CDR3 sequence reads: CASSQGANTEDQPQHF. CDR3 coding DNA: TGTGCCAGCAGCCAAGGAGCCAACACAGAAGATCAGCCCCAGCATTTT. This rearrangement joins TRBV3-1 (or the pseudogene TRBV3-2) to TRBJ1-5, with D hard to call. The CDR3 is 16 residues long. In germline, CDR1 is LGHDT, CDR2 YNNKEL (reference sequence). The ends were cut back, 1 base at V and 5 bases at J, with 15 bases in the middle.

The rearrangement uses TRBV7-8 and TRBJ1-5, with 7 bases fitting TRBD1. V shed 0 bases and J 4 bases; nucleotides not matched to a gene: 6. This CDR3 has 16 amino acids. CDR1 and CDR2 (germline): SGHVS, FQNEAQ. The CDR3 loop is CASSLAGRTGNQPQHF. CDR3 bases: TGTGCCAGCAGCTTAGCTGGACGGACAGGAAATCAGCCCCAGCATTTT.

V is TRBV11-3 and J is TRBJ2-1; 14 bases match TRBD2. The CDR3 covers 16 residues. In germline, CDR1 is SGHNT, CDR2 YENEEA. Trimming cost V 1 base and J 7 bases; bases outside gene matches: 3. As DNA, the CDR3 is TGTGCCAGCAGCTTAGGGGGACTAGCGGGAGCAAATGAGCAGTTCTTC. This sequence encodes CASSLGGLAGANEQFF.

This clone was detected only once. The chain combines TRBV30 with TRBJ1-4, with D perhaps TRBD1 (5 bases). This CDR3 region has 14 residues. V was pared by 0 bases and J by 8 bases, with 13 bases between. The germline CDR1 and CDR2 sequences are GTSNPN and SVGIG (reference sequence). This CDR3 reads CAWSVAGSGEKLFF. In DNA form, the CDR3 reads TGTGCCTGGAGTGTCGCAGGGTCTGGGGAAAAACTGTTTTTT.

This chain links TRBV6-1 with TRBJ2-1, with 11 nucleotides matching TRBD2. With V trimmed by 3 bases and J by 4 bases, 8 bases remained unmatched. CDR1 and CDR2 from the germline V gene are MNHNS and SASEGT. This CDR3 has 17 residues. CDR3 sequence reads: CASSDRASGGPYNEQFF. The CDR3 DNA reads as TGTGCCAGCAGTGACAGGGCTAGCGGGGGGCCTTACAATGAGCAGTTCTTC.

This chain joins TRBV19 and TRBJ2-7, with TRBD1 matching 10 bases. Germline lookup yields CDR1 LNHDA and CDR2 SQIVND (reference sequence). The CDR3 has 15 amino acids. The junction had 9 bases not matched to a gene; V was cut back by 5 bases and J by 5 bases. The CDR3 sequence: CASSPVWTGGNEQYF. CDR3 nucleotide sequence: TGTGCCAGTAGTCCCGTATGGACAGGGGGAAACGAGCAGTACTTC.

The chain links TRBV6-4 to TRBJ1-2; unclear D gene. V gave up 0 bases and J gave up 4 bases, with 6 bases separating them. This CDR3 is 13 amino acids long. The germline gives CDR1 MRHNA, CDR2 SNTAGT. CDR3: CASSDSQAYGYTF. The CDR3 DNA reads TGTGCCAGCAGTGACTCCCAGGCCTATGGCTACACCTTC.

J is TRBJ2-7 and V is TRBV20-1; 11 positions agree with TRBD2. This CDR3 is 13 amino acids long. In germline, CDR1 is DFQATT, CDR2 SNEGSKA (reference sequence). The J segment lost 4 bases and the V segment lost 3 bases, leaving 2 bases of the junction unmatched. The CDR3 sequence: CSASLAGGYEQYF. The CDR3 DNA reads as TGCAGTGCTAGTTTAGCGGGAGGGTACGAGCAGTACTTC.

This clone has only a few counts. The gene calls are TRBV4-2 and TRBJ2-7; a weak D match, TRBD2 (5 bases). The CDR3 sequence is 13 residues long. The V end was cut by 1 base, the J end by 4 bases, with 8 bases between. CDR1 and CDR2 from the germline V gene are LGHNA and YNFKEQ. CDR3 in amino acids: CASSQGTDYEQYF. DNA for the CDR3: TGTGCCAGCAGCCAAGGGACTGATTACGAGCAGTACTTC.